These 29 T cell receptor beta chains originate from one sample sequenced in a study of T cells in Graves' hyperthyroidism and ophthalmopathy. Regions amplified from RNA transcripts were the TCR beta CDR3 regions. First-round RT-PCR targeting the TCR CDR3 was performed with the HTBI primer set. TCRdb processed the multiplex PCR reads anew with MiXCR; each CDR3 protein has one entry. The sample shows around 340,000 distinct CDR3 sequences, over 20% of them seen only once. The specimen sequenced was blood. The receptors derive from a woman aged 50 to 60 with Graves' hyperthyroidism.

Many counts were recorded for this clonotype. This chain uses TRBV30 with TRBJ2-7; either TRBD1 or TRBD2 may supply D (6 bases each). The germline gives CDR1 GTSNPN, CDR2 SVGIG (reference sequence). V was clipped by 8 bases and J by 0 bases, with 8 bases between them. This CDR3 is 11 amino acids long. The CDR3 bases are TGTGCCGGGGGGCGCTCCTACGAGCAGTACTTC. Translation: CAGGRSYEQYF.

In its sample, this clonotype was seen a few times. This chain uses TRBV3-1 with TRBJ2-2; D gene uncertain. CDR1 LGHDT and CDR2 YNNKEL come from the germline V gene (reference sequence). Trimming took 7 bases from V and 4 from J, leaving 16 bases between them. CDR3 length equals 15 residues. In DNA form, the CDR3 reads TGTGCCAGCACCTATAAGGGCCGGCTCACCGGGGAGCTGTTTTTT. Protein: CASTYKGRLTGELFF.

The chain links TRBV27 to TRBJ1-4; D is undetermined. Looked up from germline, CDR1 is MNHEY and CDR2 is SMNVEV (reference sequence). The CDR3 is made up of 14 amino acids. The V gene lost 2 bases and the J gene lost 0 bases, with 4 bases spanning the gap. The CDR3 DNA is TGTGCCAGCAGTTTACTTGCAACTAATGAAAAACTGTTTTTT. It is translated as CASSLLATNEKLFF.

With regard to this clonotype: A junction end diverges from the germline sequence, so it may reflect a read error. The chain couples TRBV5-1 to TRBJ2-7, with 7 bases identical to TRBD1. CDR3 length: 16 residues. Per the germline V gene, CDR1 is SGHRS and CDR2 is YFSETQ. CDR3 loop: CASSPHRDREPYEQYF. In DNA, the CDR3 is TGTGCCAGCAGCCCGCACCGAGACAGGGAGCCCTACGAGCAGTACTTC.

The chain carries TRBV6-1 and TRBJ2-7; TRBD1 matches 7 bases. In germline, CDR1 is MNHNS, CDR2 SASEGT. CDR3 length: 14 amino acids. V lost 6 bases to trimming and J lost 2 bases; unmatched junction nucleotides: 7. The CDR3 DNA reads as TGTGCCAGCAGAACAAAGACAGGGCCCTACGAGCAGTACTTC. It codes for CASRTKTGPYEQYF.

The V gene is TRBV3-1, the J gene TRBJ2-2, with a tentative D call TRBD2 (6 bases). Germline V CDR1 and CDR2: LGHDT, YNNKEL (reference sequence). This CDR3 is 16 amino acids long. The ends were cut back, 0 bases at V and 4 bases at J, with 12 bases in the middle. Here the CDR3 reads CASSQEAGRLTGELFF. The CDR3 region has the DNA TGTGCCAGCAGCCAAGAGGCAGGGAGGCTCACCGGGGAGCTGTTTTTT. Combining the CDR3 with reference TRBV3-1 and TRBJ2-2 gives the whole variable domain DTAVSQTPKYLVTQMGNDKSIKCEQNLGHDTMYWYKQDSKKFLKIMFSYNNKELIINETVPNRFSPKSPDKAHLNLHINSLELGDSAVYFCASSQEAGRLTGELFFGEGSRLTVL.

This clonotype was recorded many times. This chain uses TRBV6-1 with TRBJ2-4; 14 positions agree with TRBD2. The CDR3 is 13 amino acids. Trimming cost V 6 bases and J 13 bases; bases outside gene matches: 5. CDR1 is MNHNS and CDR2 is SASEGT in the germline V gene. The chain's CDR3 is CASSTTSGRAQYF. The CDR3 nucleotides are TGTGCCAGCAGCACGACTAGCGGGAGGGCACAGTACTTC.

There are many counts of this clonotype. The CDR3: CASSRRGNRNGYTF. The CDR3 DNA is TGTGCCAGCAGTCGCAGGGGGAATAGGAATGGCTACACCTTC. This chain links TRBV11-2 with TRBJ1-2, with 7 nucleotides matching TRBD1. V lost 6 bases and J lost 6; bases outside the gene matches: 10. The germline V gene has CDR1 SGHAT and CDR2 FQNNGV. This CDR3 has 14 amino acids.

This clonotype has more than one count but fewer than ten. The rearrangement joins TRBV20-1 to TRBJ2-7; 13 nucleotides agree with TRBD2. Germline V gene data show CDR1 as DFQATT and CDR2 as SNEGSKA (reference sequence). V was clipped by 4 bases and J by 3 bases; unmatched bases: 3. This CDR3 spans 14 amino acids. CDR3 DNA: TGCAGTGCTACCCGACTAGCGGGAGGCTACGAGCAGTACTTC. Translated, it gives CSATRLAGGYEQYF.

This clonotype was counted ten times or more. The V and J genes are TRBV4-1 and TRBJ2-7; perhaps TRBD1 as D (6 bases). The CDR3 has 17 amino acids. V was cut by 4 bases and J by 3 bases, with 22 bases left in between. Germline loops: CDR1 MGHRA, CDR2 YSYEKL. The DNA for the CDR3 is TGCGCCAGCAGCCGCGTACCCGGGACACCTACCATCTACGAGCAGTACTTC. Encoded protein: CASSRVPGTPTIYEQYF.

This clonotype turned up a few times. Being one base from a much bigger clone, this may be a read error. The chain employs TRBV6-1 and TRBJ2-5, with D tentatively TRBD2 (5 bases). Trimming cost V 3 bases and J 0 bases, with 14 bases left between them. The germline V gene has CDR1 MNHNS and CDR2 SASEGT. The CDR3 loop spans 16 amino acids. This chain's CDR3 is CASSDWASSYQETQYF. CDR3 in DNA: TGTGCCAGCAGTGATTGGGCTAGCTCGTACCAAGAGACCCAGTACTTC.

This clonotype has ten or more counts. The chain uses TRBV11-3 and TRBJ1-5, with D unresolved. The CDR3 is made up of 14 amino acids. Per the germline V gene, CDR1 is SGHNT and CDR2 is YENEEA. V was clipped by 0 bases and J by 5 bases, with 8 bases between them. This CDR3 reads CASSLDLPDQPQHF. CDR3 in DNA: TGTGCCAGCAGCTTAGATCTACCCGATCAGCCCCAGCATTTT.

This clonotype was counted between two and nine times. This sequence joins TRBV5-1 and TRBJ1-2, with TRBD1 matching over 7 bases. This CDR3 region has 15 residues. Germline V gene lookup returns CDR1 SGHRS and CDR2 YFSETQ. The J segment lost 4 bases and the V segment lost 0 bases, leaving 6 bases of the junction unmatched. The CDR3 spells CASSLGQGGAYGYTF. For the CDR3, the DNA is TGCGCCAGCAGCTTGGGACAGGGTGGTGCCTATGGCTACACCTTC.

This clonotype was observed many times. V gene TRBV28 combines with J gene TRBJ1-1; TRBD1 aligns across 7 bases. V gave up 5 bases and J gave up 1 base; unmatched junction bases: 7. The CDR3 has 15 residues. The germline gives CDR1 MDHEN, CDR2 SYDVKM. The CDR3 nucleotides are TGTGCCAGCAGTCCGACAGGGTGGGGGAACACTGAAGCTTTCTTT. Translation gives CASSPTGWGNTEAFF. Together with reference TRBV28 and TRBJ1-1, the CDR3 gives the full variable domain: DVKVTQSSRYLVKRTGEKVFLECVQDMDHENMFWYRQDPGLGLRLIYFSYDVKMKEKGDIPEGYSVSREKKERFSLILESASTNQTSMYLCASSPTGWGNTEAFFGQGTRLTVV.

This clonotype has just a few counts. This chain joins TRBV20-1 and TRBJ1-2; D is ambiguous. The CDR3 loop spans 13 amino acids. Germline V CDR1 and CDR2: DFQATT, SNEGSKA (reference sequence). Deletions cut 3 bases from V and 0 bases from J, with 8 bases between. CDR3 sequence (DNA): TGCAGTGCTAGGTCGAGCGCTAACTATGGCTACACCTTC. The encoded protein is CSARSSANYGYTF.

This clonotype has a count of ten or more. This chain connects TRBV12-3 or TRBV12-4 to TRBJ2-5; D possibly corresponds to TRBD2 (6 bases). This CDR3 is built from 15 residues. V lost 6 bases and J lost 0, with 14 bases in between. Written as DNA, the CDR3 is TGTGCCAGCAGGGCCGGAGGGGAGTACCAAGAGACCCAGTACTTC. Translating gives CASRAGGEYQETQYF.

The chain combines TRBV20-1 with TRBJ1-5; possible D gene TRBD1, 6 bases. CDR3 size: 13 residues. V was pared by 3 bases and J by 7 bases, with 13 bases between. Germline V gene lookup returns CDR1 DFQATT and CDR2 SNEGSKA (reference sequence). The CDR3 bases are TGCAGTGCTAGCGGAACAGGGCAACAGCCCCAGCATTTT. It translates to CSASGTGQQPQHF.

This chain links TRBV19 with TRBJ1-3, with D perhaps matching TRBD1 (5 bases). Trimming pared 3 bases from V and 0 bases from J, leaving 12 bases between. This CDR3 has 16 amino acids. Germline loops: CDR1 LNHDA, CDR2 SQIVND (reference sequence). Here the CDR3 reads CASSMSAGNSGNTIYF. The CDR3 DNA reads as TGTGCCAGTAGTATGTCCGCAGGGAACTCTGGAAACACCATATATTTT.

This clonotype was counted at least ten times. The chain uses TRBV18 and TRBJ1-2; no definite D call. V lost 5 bases and J lost 8, with 18 bases in between. Germline lookup yields CDR1 KGHSH and CDR2 LQKENI. This CDR3 is 14 amino acids long. CDR3 sequence: CASSDPGRGAGYTF. CDR3 DNA sequence: TGTGCCAGCTCAGATCCCGGGAGAGGAGCAGGCTACACCTTC.

In this sample, this clonotype turned up many times. The chain couples TRBV5-5 to TRBJ2-7; D is undetermined. The CDR3 runs 12 residues. Germline V CDR1 and CDR2: SGHKS, YYEKEE (reference sequence). V lost 2 bases and J lost 5, with 8 bases in between. The CDR3 loop is CASSLTFNEQYF. DNA for the CDR3: TGTGCCAGCAGCTTAACGTTCAACGAGCAGTACTTC. The complete variable domain, with remaining parts taken from reference TRBV5-5 and TRBJ2-7, reads DAGVTQSPTHLIKTRGQQVTLRCSPISGHKSVSWYQQVLGQGPQFIFQYYEKEERGRGNFPDRFSARQFPNYSSELNVNALLLGDSALYLCASSLTFNEQYFGPGTRLTVT.

This clonotype has a handful of counts. J is TRBJ2-3 and V is TRBV28, with D perhaps matching TRBD2 (7 bases). This CDR3 is built from 13 residues. V was trimmed by 10 bases and J by 6 bases, leaving 17 bases between them. Germline-derived CDR1 and CDR2 are MDHEN and SYDVKM. The CDR3 region is CAIERGGRDTQYF. CDR3 coding DNA: TGTGCCATCGAGAGGGGGGGCAGGGATACGCAGTATTTT.

The rearrangement uses TRBV25-1 and TRBJ1-2; D call uncertain. This CDR3 is built from 15 residues. V lost 4 bases to trimming and J lost 4 bases, with 16 bases between them. Germline V gene lookup returns CDR1 MGHDK and CDR2 SYGVNS. The CDR3 protein is CASSVGPERGYGYTF. As DNA, the CDR3 is TGTGCCAGCAGTGTCGGGCCCGAGAGAGGCTATGGCTACACCTTC.

This clonotype was observed at least ten times. The chain employs TRBV13 and TRBJ2-1, with TRBD2 matching 9 bases. The V segment lost 5 bases and the J segment 5 bases; nucleotides outside the gene matches: 4. Germline values: CDR1 PRHDT, CDR2 FYEKMQ (reference sequence). This CDR3 is 14 amino acids long. The CDR3, as DNA: TGTGCCAGCAGCAAAGGACTAGCGAACAATGAGCAGTTCTTC. It translates to CASSKGLANNEQFF.

This clonotype has a count of ten or more. Here the CDR3 reads CASSGTAAGEETQYF. Written as DNA, the CDR3 is TGTGCCAGCAGTGGAACAGCTGCGGGAGAAGAGACCCAGTACTTC. The V call is TRBV28, the J call TRBJ2-5; 7 bases line up with TRBD2. The CDR3 sequence is 15 residues long. Germline values: CDR1 MDHEN, CDR2 SYDVKM. V was pared by 5 bases and J by 3 bases, with 9 bases of the junction left unmatched.

This clonotype was counted a few times. V and J are TRBV4-1 and TRBJ1-4; D remains ambiguous. The CDR3 has 14 amino acids. Trimming removed 3 bases at V and 4 bases at J, with 9 bases between. Germline-derived CDR1 and CDR2 are MGHRA and YSYEKL. The CDR3 here is CASSQVDGNEKLFF. The CDR3 DNA reads TGCGCCAGCAGCCAGGTGGACGGTAATGAAAAACTGTTTTTT.

This clonotype was counted ten times or more. This CDR3 is CASSWGSNQPQHF. CDR3 DNA sequence: TGTGCCAGCAGTTGGGGGAGCAATCAGCCCCAGCATTTT. V and J are TRBV27 and TRBJ1-5; D is possibly TRBD1 (5 bases). V gave up 4 bases and J gave up 1 base, with 5 bases separating them. Germline V gene lookup returns CDR1 MNHEY and CDR2 SMNVEV (reference sequence). This CDR3 contains 13 residues.

This chain links TRBV27 with TRBJ1-2; TRBD1 agrees at 9 bases. Germline V lookup: CDR1 MNHEY, CDR2 SMNVEV (reference sequence). This CDR3 region has 16 residues. Losses at the gene ends were 4 bases for V and 6 bases for J; bases not matched to a gene: 12. CDR3 in amino acids: CASSSSRGTGSDGYTF. As DNA, the CDR3 is TGTGCCAGCAGTTCCTCTCGAGGGACAGGGTCCGATGGCTACACCTTC.

This clonotype was found many times. The chain couples TRBV20-1 to TRBJ1-1; D might be TRBD1 (6 bases). Trimming took 4 bases from V and 0 from J, leaving 12 bases between them. Germline V CDR1 and CDR2: DFQATT, SNEGSKA (reference sequence). The length of the CDR3 is 14 residues. The CDR3, as DNA: TGCAGTGCTAAACGACAGGCAGTGAACACTGAAGCTTTCTTT. Translating it yields CSAKRQAVNTEAFF.

A word on this clonotype: A much larger clone is a single base away; this may be a read error. V usage is TRBV7-2 and J usage is TRBJ2-1, with 11 nucleotides matching TRBD2. The tail of the sequence fits TRBJ2-7 better, so the J call may be wrong. Germline V gene sequence: CDR1 SGHTA, CDR2 FQGNSA. CDR3 length: 16 amino acids. The DNA of the CDR3 is TGTGCCAGCAGCTTAGTGGGGACTAGCGGACACAATGAGCAGTACTTC. Protein: CASSLVGTSGHNEQYF.